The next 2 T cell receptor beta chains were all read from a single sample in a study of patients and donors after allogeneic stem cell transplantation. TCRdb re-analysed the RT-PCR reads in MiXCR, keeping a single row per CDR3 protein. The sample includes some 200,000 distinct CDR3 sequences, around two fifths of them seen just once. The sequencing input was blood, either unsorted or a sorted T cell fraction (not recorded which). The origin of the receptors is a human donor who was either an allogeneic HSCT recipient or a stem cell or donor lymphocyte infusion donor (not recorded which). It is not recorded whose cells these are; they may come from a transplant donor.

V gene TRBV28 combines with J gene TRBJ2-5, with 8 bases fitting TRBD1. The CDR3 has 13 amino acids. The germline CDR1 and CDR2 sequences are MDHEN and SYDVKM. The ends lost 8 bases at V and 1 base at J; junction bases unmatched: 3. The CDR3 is CASRGQGQETQYF. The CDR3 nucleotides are TGTGCCAGCCGCGGACAGGGCCAAGAGACCCAGTACTTC.

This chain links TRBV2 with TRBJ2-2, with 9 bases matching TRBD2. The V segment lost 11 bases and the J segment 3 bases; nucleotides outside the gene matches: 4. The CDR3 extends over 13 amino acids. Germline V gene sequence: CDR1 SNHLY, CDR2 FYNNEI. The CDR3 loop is CASSGTHTGELFF. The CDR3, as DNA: TGTGCCTCTAGCGGGACCCACACCGGGGAGCTGTTTTTT.